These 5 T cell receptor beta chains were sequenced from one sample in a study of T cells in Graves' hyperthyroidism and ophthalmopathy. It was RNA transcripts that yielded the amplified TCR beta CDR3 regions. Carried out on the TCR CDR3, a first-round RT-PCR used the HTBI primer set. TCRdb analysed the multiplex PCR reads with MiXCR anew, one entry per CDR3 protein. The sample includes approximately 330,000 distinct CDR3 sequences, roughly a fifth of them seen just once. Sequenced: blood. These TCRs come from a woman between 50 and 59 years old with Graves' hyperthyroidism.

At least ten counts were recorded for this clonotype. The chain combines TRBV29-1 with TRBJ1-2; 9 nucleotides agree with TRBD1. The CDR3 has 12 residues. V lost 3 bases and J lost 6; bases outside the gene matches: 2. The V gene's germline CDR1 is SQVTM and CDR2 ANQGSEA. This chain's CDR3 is CSVDTGGDGYTF. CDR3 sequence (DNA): TGCAGCGTTGACACAGGGGGCGATGGCTACACCTTC.

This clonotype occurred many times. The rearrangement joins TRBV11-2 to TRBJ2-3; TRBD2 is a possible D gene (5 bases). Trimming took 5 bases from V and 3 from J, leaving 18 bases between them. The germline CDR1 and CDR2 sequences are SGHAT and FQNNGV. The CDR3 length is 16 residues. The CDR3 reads CASSPGLYPGTDTQYF. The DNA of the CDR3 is TGTGCCAGCAGCCCAGGACTCTACCCTGGGACAGATACGCAGTATTTT.

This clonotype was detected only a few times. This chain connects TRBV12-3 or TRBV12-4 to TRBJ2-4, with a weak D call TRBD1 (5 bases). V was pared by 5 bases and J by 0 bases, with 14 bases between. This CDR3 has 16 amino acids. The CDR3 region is CASSRLRQLAKNIQYF. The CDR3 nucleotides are TGTGCCAGCAGTAGGCTTAGACAGCTAGCCAAAAACATTCAGTACTTC.

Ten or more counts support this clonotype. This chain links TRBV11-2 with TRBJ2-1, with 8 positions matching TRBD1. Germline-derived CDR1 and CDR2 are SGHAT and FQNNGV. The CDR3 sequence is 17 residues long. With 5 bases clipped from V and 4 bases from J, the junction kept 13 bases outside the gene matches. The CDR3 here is CASSRRGSGGEYNEQFF. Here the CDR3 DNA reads TGTGCCAGCAGCCGACGAGGGTCAGGGGGCGAATACAATGAGCAGTTCTTC.

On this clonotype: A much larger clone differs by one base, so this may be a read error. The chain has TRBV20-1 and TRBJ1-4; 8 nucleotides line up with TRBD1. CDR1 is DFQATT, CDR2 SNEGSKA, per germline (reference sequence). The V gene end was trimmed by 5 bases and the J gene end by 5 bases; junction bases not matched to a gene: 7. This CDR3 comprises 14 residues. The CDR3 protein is CSADSGGGNEKLFF. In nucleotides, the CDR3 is TGCAGTGCTGACTCAGGGGGCGGGAATGAAAAACTGTTTTTT.